This T cell receptor (beta chain) appears in the sequencing data of a study of T cells in Graves' hyperthyroidism and ophthalmopathy. Germline values: CDR1 SEHNR, CDR2 FQNEAQ (reference sequence). The ends were cut back, 9 bases at V and 9 bases at J, with 17 bases in the middle. The CDR3 sequence is 12 residues long. What was amplified from RNA transcripts were TCR beta CDR3 regions. The HTBI primer set was used in a first-round RT-PCR of the TCR CDR3. TCRdb recomputed calls from the multiplex PCR reads with MiXCR, one row per CDR3 protein. Of about 340,000 distinct CDR3 sequences in the sample, over 20% are singletons; the top ten hold around half.

The genes are TRBV7-9 and TRBJ2-5; D tentatively fits TRBD1 or TRBD2 (6 bases each). This sequence originates from a woman aged 45 to 65 with Graves' hyperthyroidism. The specimen was blood. CDR3 region: CASTRGGESQYF. The CDR3 DNA reads as TGTGCCAGTACCAGGGGCGGGGAGTCCCAGTACTTC.